The entry below gives a single T cell receptor beta chain sequence along with its context. This entry comes from a study of shared clonotypes between healthy human individuals. Study overall: With ages of 18 to 49, the donors were a couple of women and a few men.

Running of the assay took place at deep level. Replicate PCRs for unsorted PBMC used 300 ng DNA (approximately 30,000 T cell genomes). Libraries were prepared by immunoSEQ multiplex PCR; TCRdb keeps only in-frame clonotypes and omits some of them. The sample consists of 450,000 to 500,000 clones, approximately 78% of them appearing once. The V end lost 3 bases, the J end lost 7 bases, and 19 bases lay between the germline ends. Looked up from germline, CDR1 is LNHDA and CDR2 is SQIVND (reference sequence). The CDR3 is 16 amino acids. The donors were all Caucasian adults (living in Nashville, Tennessee).

The sequencing sample was made of PBMCs. The receptor comes from a woman in her 40s in good health. Some clones in this sample may be carry-over from other donors' samples. The chain joins TRBV19 to TRBJ2-1, with D perhaps matching TRBD2 (6 bases). CDR3 loop: CASSIRRGTGGNEQFF. As DNA, the CDR3 is TGTGCCAGTAGTATTCGCCGGGGGACGGGTGGGAATGAGCAGTTCTTC.